This record looks at one TCR beta chain sequence and its context. Its antigen remains unknown. Repertoires were generated with immunoSEQ multiplex PCR, while TCRdb's copy carries only in-frame clones and drops some. The table has more than 900,000 clones, around 78% seen once. V lost 3 bases, J lost 0 bases, and 9 bases lay in between. CDR1 and CDR2 from the germline V gene are KGHSH and LQKENI. CDR3 size: 15 residues. Each of the donors was a healthy adult who was HIV-negative and had not had a recent acute infection or vaccination. The entry originates in a study of shared clonotypes between healthy human individuals. General study points: Four donors shared roughly 5% of their naive CD4 clonotypes. Larger estimated richness was generally seen in naive subsets than in memory subsets.

This chain joins TRBV18 and TRBJ1-3, with D unresolved. This sequence was found in a man younger than 30 in good health. Some clones in this sample may be carry-over from other donors' samples. Sequenced input: memory CD4+ T cells from PBMCs. Subset defined: CD45RA-negative fraction. CDR3 protein: CASSPPAGSGNTIYF. CDR3 nucleotides: TGTGCCAGCTCACCCCCGGCGGGCTCTGGAAACACCATATATTTT.